This TCR beta chain originates from a study of T-cell reconstitution after alpha-beta-depleted transplantation in children. Study-level results: Certain patients had high TCRbeta diversity at day 60, and it came from recipient T cells and thymic progenitors that survived. As was reported, about two months after transplant, alpha-beta T cells came from several hundred expanded graft clones. T-cell counts and diversity at one year following transplant were attributed mainly to newly produced T cells.

Germline CDR1 and CDR2: SGHRS and YFSETQ. The CDR3 covers 14 residues. Unmatched junction bases numbered 3, after V lost 4 bases and J lost 7 bases. A single count supports this clonotype. Its target is unknown. TCRbeta library preparation incorporated unique molecular identifiers. TCRdb called the PCR reads again in MiXCR, with one record for every CDR3 protein. The sample has some 440,000 distinct CDR3 sequences; 16% are singletons. The chain employs TRBV5-1 and TRBJ2-5; 14 bases line up with TRBD2. The material was PBMCs, mostly from graft donor cells, obtained 360 days after TCRalphabeta/CD19-depleted stem cell transplant. This sequence originates from a boy in the first two years of life who had a stem cell transplant for Wiskott-Aldrich syndrome, so the T cells may come from the graft donor. The CDR3 nucleotides read TGCGCCAGCAGCATCGGGACTAGCGGGGGGACCCAGTACTTC. This encodes CASSIGTSGGTQYF.